This entry lists 21 T cell receptor beta chains sequenced from one sample in a study of CD8+CD57+ T cells in acquired aplastic anemia. Investigators profiled TCR beta VDJ and CDR3 from genomic DNA template. A single record per CDR3 protein comes from TCRdb applying MiXCR to the reads. The table records under 350,000 distinct CDR3 sequences, about 56% of them present only once. The sequencing input was sorted CD4+, CD8+, or CD8+CD57+ T cells (not recorded which) from PBMCs. The receptors here all came from a human donor with severe aplastic anemia or a healthy control (not recorded which).

This clonotype has only one observation. The rearrangement links TRBV7-6 to TRBJ2-7; D is uncertain. The CDR3 is 12 residues long. With 4 bases removed from V and 7 bases from J, the gap between germline ends came to 11 bases. CDR1 is SGHVS and CDR2 is FNYEAQ in the germline V gene. Written as DNA, the CDR3 is TGTGCCAGCAGCTCCCCTGGTGTGGAGCAGTACTTC. Protein: CASSSPGVEQYF.

The CDR3 nucleotides are TGCAGCGTTGAGCAGGGCCAGGGGTTCGGCTACACCTTC. It yields the protein CSVEQGQGFGYTF. The chain combines TRBV29-1 with TRBJ1-2, with D tentatively TRBD1 (6 bases). Deletions cut 3 bases from V and 8 bases from J, with 16 bases between. Germline V gene lookup returns CDR1 SQVTM and CDR2 ANQGSEA. The CDR3 totals 13 residues.

V and J are TRBV12-3 or TRBV12-4 and TRBJ2-7; D unresolved. V was pared by 10 bases and J by 4 bases, with 11 bases between. This CDR3 contains 11 residues. In DNA, the CDR3 is TGTGCCACGGGCACCGGGTACGAGCAGTACTTC. Amino acid sequence: CATGTGYEQYF.

The chain uses TRBV2 and TRBJ2-6; D uncertain. The V end was cut by 4 bases, the J end by 1 base, with 5 bases between. The germline V gene has CDR1 SNHLY and CDR2 FYNNEI. This CDR3 comprises 14 residues. The CDR3: CASSAGSGANVLTF. CDR3 DNA: TGTGCCAGCAGTGCAGGATCTGGGGCCAACGTCCTGACTTTC.

The chain couples TRBV20-1 to TRBJ1-1; D is unclear. The CDR3 spans 14 residues. Between the trimmed V and J ends, which lost 1 base and 3 bases, there was a span of 12 bases. Germline V gene sequence: CDR1 DFQATT, CDR2 SNEGSKA (reference sequence). Here the CDR3 reads CSARVGPADTEAFF. CDR3 bases: TGCAGTGCTAGAGTCGGGCCCGCGGACACTGAAGCTTTCTTT.

This clonotype was detected a few times. This may come from a read error, since a much larger clone is one base off. Since the CDR3 does not end with the conserved phenylalanine or tryptophan, this likely comes from a read error. V gene TRBV5-1 combines with J gene TRBJ1-3; no reliable D call. The CDR3 length is 12 residues. CDR1 and CDR2 from the germline V gene are SGHRS and YFSETQ. With 0 bases removed from V and 7 bases from J, the gap between germline ends came to 5 bases. CDR3 protein: CASSLDGNTIYL. The CDR3 DNA is TGCGCCAGCAGCTTGGACGGGAACACCATATATCTT.

This clonotype was seen many times. The DNA for the CDR3 is TGTGCCAGCTCACCAGGACAGGGAAACGTCCACGAGCAGTACTTC. As protein: CASSPGQGNVHEQYF. The V gene is TRBV18, the J gene TRBJ2-7; 8 bases are shared with TRBD1. Germline CDR1 and CDR2: KGHSH and LQKENI. CDR3 length equals 15 residues. V trimming: 2 bases; J trimming: 5 bases; junction bases outside the gene matches: 8.

This chain links TRBV10-3 with TRBJ2-2; tentatively, D is TRBD2 (6 bases). The CDR3 covers 15 residues. Germline V CDR1 and CDR2: ENHRY, SYGVKD. Trimming pared 6 bases from V and 5 bases from J, leaving 16 bases between. CDR3 bases: TGTGCCATCAGGACGGGGGTAGACCGGACCGGGGAGCTGTTTTTT. It specifies CAIRTGVDRTGELFF.

The chain combines TRBV7-6 with TRBJ2-3; 8 nucleotides match TRBD1. CDR1 and CDR2 from the germline V gene are SGHVS and FNYEAQ. V dropped 4 bases and J dropped 3; count of bases not matched to a gene: 6. The CDR3 spans 15 residues. The CDR3 loop is CASSSRTGSTDTQYF. In DNA form, the CDR3 reads TGTGCCAGCAGCTCCCGGACAGGGAGTACAGATACGCAGTATTTT. Drawing the rest from reference TRBV7-6 and TRBJ2-3, the complete variable domain is GAGVSQSPRYKVTKRGQDVALRCDPISGHVSLYWYRQALGQGPEFLTYFNYEAQQDKSGLPNDRFSAERPEGSISTLTIQRTEQRDSAMYRCASSSRTGSTDTQYFGPGTRLTVL.

V gene TRBV7-2 combines with J gene TRBJ2-7; D is unclear. Per the germline V gene, CDR1 is SGHTA and CDR2 is FQGNSA. The CDR3 sequence is 13 residues long. The V and J ends lost 4 bases and 1 base respectively, with 8 bases between them. This CDR3 reads CASSSRQSYEQYF. The CDR3 region has the DNA TGTGCCAGCAGCTCCAGGCAGTCCTACGAGCAGTACTTC.

This clonotype was observed many times. V is TRBV7-8 and J is TRBJ2-5, with D tentatively TRBD1 or TRBD2 (6 bases each). Germline lookup yields CDR1 SGHVS and CDR2 FQNEAQ. V was cut by 5 bases and J by 4 bases, with 11 bases left in between. There are 13 residues in the CDR3. CDR3 DNA: TGTGCCAGCAGCGGGGGGCCAGGAGAGACCCAGTACTTC. It translates to CASSGGPGETQYF.

This clonotype was detected once. The chain carries TRBV19 and TRBJ1-3; D ambiguous. The V gene's germline CDR1 is LNHDA and CDR2 SQIVND (reference sequence). This CDR3 contains 15 residues. Between the trimmed V and J ends, which lost 2 bases and 2 bases, there was a span of 10 bases. The DNA for the CDR3 is TGTGCCAGTAGTATATCGTGGGGAACTGGAAACACCATATATTTT. It codes for CASSISWGTGNTIYF.

This clonotype was detected a few times. The V call is TRBV7-9, the J call TRBJ2-1; 10 bases align to TRBD1. The CDR3 extends over 13 amino acids. Germline V gene data show CDR1 as SEHNR and CDR2 as FQNEAQ (reference sequence). V shed 5 bases and J 9 bases; nucleotides not matched to a gene: 4. This CDR3 is CASSSDRGREQFF. As DNA, the CDR3 is TGTGCCAGCAGCAGCGACAGGGGGCGTGAGCAGTTCTTC.

This clonotype was picked up many times. This chain's CDR3 is CASGLGQGVDIQYF. Here the CDR3 DNA reads TGTGCTAGTGGTTTGGGCCAGGGGGTTGACATTCAGTACTTC. This chain connects TRBV12-5 to TRBJ2-4; 7 bases are a match to TRBD1. CDR1 and CDR2 from the germline V gene are LGHNT and FRNRAP. The CDR3 is made up of 14 amino acids. The trim removed 1 base at V and 8 bases at J, leaving 5 bases unmatched. The entire variable domain, with the rest obtained from reference TRBV12-5 and TRBJ2-4, is as follows: DARVTQTPRHKVTEMGQEVTMRCQPILGHNTVFWYRQTMMQGLELLAYFRNRAPLDDSGMPKDRFSAEMPDATLATLKIQPSEPRDSAVYFCASGLGQGVDIQYFGAGTRLSVL.

The J gene is TRBJ2-7, the V gene TRBV20-1; either TRBD1 or TRBD2 may fit D (7 bases each). The CDR3 sequence is 13 residues long. Germline V CDR1 and CDR2: DFQATT, SNEGSKA (reference sequence). V lost 4 bases, J lost 6 bases, and 16 bases lay in between. CDR3 amino acids: CSATRGGTSEQYF. DNA of the CDR3: TGCAGTGCTACCAGGGGGGGCACCTCCGAGCAGTACTTC.

The V and J genes are TRBV7-9 and TRBJ2-5; 13 positions agree with TRBD2. The CDR3 length is 17 residues. Trimming removed 5 bases from V and 4 bases from J; junction bases left unmatched: 10. CDR1 is SEHNR and CDR2 is FQNEAQ in the germline V gene (reference sequence). The CDR3 coding sequence is TGTGCCAGCAGCCGCTCCGGACTAGCGGGGGAAGGAGAGACCCAGTACTTC. Translation gives CASSRSGLAGEGETQYF.

The chain uses TRBV2 and TRBJ1-6; D remains unclear. Trimming pared 4 bases from V and 6 bases from J, leaving 16 bases between. The germline V gene has CDR1 SNHLY and CDR2 FYNNEI. There are 16 residues in the CDR3. CDR3 nucleotide sequence: TGTGCCAGCAGTGGGCAAGGACGGGTGACTAATTCACCCCTCCACTTT. Encoded protein: CASSGQGRVTNSPLHF.

The chain is built from TRBV5-6 and TRBJ2-1; the D gene could be TRBD1 or TRBD2 (6 bases each). Between the trimmed V and J ends, which lost 0 bases and 3 bases, there was a span of 16 bases. Germline assignment: CDR1 SGHDT and CDR2 YYEEEE. CDR3 length: 17 amino acids. In nucleotides, the CDR3 is TGTGCCAGCAGCTTGGCCATTGGCAGGGGACTCTACAATGAGCAGTTCTTC. This sequence encodes CASSLAIGRGLYNEQFF. Full variable domain (rest looked up from reference TRBV5-6 and TRBJ2-1): DAGVTQSPTHLIKTRGQQVTLRCSPKSGHDTVSWYQQALGQGPQFIFQYYEEEERQRGNFPDRFSGHQFPNYSSELNVNALLLGDSALYLCASSLAIGRGLYNEQFFGPGTRLTVL.

This clonotype came up many times. The rearrangement joins TRBV11-2 to TRBJ1-2; TRBD1 agrees at 8 bases. This CDR3 is 15 amino acids long. V shed 5 bases, J shed 5 bases, and the junction held 10 bases outside the gene matches. Looked up from germline, CDR1 is SGHAT and CDR2 is FQNNGV. CDR3 protein: CASSLTDRVFYGYTF. The CDR3 DNA sequence: TGTGCCAGCAGCCTAACGGACAGGGTGTTTTATGGCTACACCTTC.

This clonotype was counted only a few times. The gene calls are TRBV2 and TRBJ1-2; TRBD1 agrees at 9 bases. V lost 7 bases, J lost 4 bases, and 4 bases stayed unmatched. CDR3 length: 13 amino acids. Germline CDR1 reads SNHLY; CDR2 reads FYNNEI. CDR3 sequence: CASIRTGAYGYTF. For the CDR3, the DNA is TGTGCCAGCATCCGGACAGGGGCCTATGGCTACACCTTC. Full variable domain (remainder filled in from reference TRBV2 and TRBJ1-2): EPEVTQTPSHQVTQMGQEVILRCVPISNHLYFYWYRQILGQKVEFLVSFYNNEISEKSEIFDDQFSVERPDGSNFTLKIRSTKLEDSAMYFCASIRTGAYGYTFGSGTRLTVV.

This clonotype has ten or more counts. This chain joins TRBV6-2 or TRBV6-3 and TRBJ2-5, with D uncertain. CDR3 length: 14 amino acids. Germline CDR1 and CDR2: MNHEY and SVGEGT. With 1 base removed from V and 0 bases from J, the gap between germline ends came to 6 bases. The CDR3 DNA reads TGTGCCAGCAGTTACTGGACGAACCAAGAGACCCAGTACTTC. It translates to CASSYWTNQETQYF.